These 32 T cell receptor beta chains were all obtained from the same sample, sequenced in a study of blood T cell repertoires in COVID-19. Generated by immunoSEQ multiplex PCR, the TCRdb table keeps only in-frame clones and is missing some. The sample includes hundreds of thousands of clones, about 89% of them seen just once. Material for sequencing was peripheral blood. These receptor sequences come from a woman aged 60 to 75 with acute or convalescent COVID-19.

This clone was seen a few times. The V gene is TRBV5-5, the J gene TRBJ1-2; D remains unclear. Germline lookup yields CDR1 SGHKS and CDR2 YYEKEE (reference sequence). V was pared by 2 bases and J by 1 base, with 9 bases between. The CDR3 loop spans 14 amino acids. The CDR3 nucleotides are TGTGCCAGCAGCTTATTCGAGAATAACTATGGCTACACCTTC. Protein: CASSLFENNYGYTF.

This chain uses TRBV4-3 with TRBJ1-5; D unresolved. The CDR3 has 14 residues. Per germline, CDR1 LGHNA and CDR2 YSLEER. V gave up 1 base and J gave up 3 bases, with 7 bases separating them. The CDR3: CASSQVNNNQPQHF. The CDR3 DNA reads as TGCGCCAGCAGCCAAGTTAATAACAATCAGCCCCAGCATTTT.

Only one count was recorded for this clone. The chain has TRBV4-3 and TRBJ2-6; 8 positions agree with TRBD2. The junction had 12 bases not matched to a gene; V was cut back by 5 bases and J by 0 bases. This CDR3 is 19 amino acids long. Germline-derived CDR1 and CDR2 are LGHNA and YSLEER. CDR3 nucleotides: TGCGCCAGCAGCGGAGGGAGCGGGGGCCGTAGCTCTGGGGCCAACGTCCTGACTTTC. Encoded protein: CASSGGSGGRSSGANVLTF.

This chain uses TRBV4-2 with TRBJ2-7; the match to TRBD2 covers 12 bases. V lost 3 bases, J lost 5 bases, and 11 bases stayed unmatched. This CDR3 region has 17 residues. Germline V gene sequence: CDR1 LGHNA, CDR2 YNFKEQ. Here the CDR3 DNA reads TGTGCCAGCAGCCACAAATCTTCTAGCGGGGGGGCCCACGAGCAGTACTTC. It is translated as CASSHKSSSGGAHEQYF.

The CDR3 DNA is TGCGCCAGCAGCCAAGATGGTTCTAGCGGGGGGGCCTTCTACAATGAGCAGTTCTTC. Translating it yields CASSQDGSSGGAFYNEQFF. This chain links TRBV4-3 with TRBJ2-1; 12 bases fit TRBD2. The germline V gene encodes CDR1 LGHNA and CDR2 YSLEER. Trimming at V came to 0 bases and at J to 3 bases, leaving 9 bases not matched to a gene. The CDR3 runs 19 residues.

The V and J genes are TRBV29-1 and TRBJ2-7, with a possible D match to TRBD2 (6 bases). This CDR3 is built from 14 residues. Germline V lookup: CDR1 SQVTM, CDR2 ANQGSEA. Trimming shortened V by 5 bases and J by 1 base, and 15 bases separated the two germline ends. The CDR3 bases are TGCAGCGTTAGAGGGGCGGGGAGTTCCTACGAGCAGTACTTC. Its translation is CSVRGAGSSYEQYF.

The chain has TRBV28 and TRBJ1-3; weak D call: TRBD1 (6 bases). The CDR3 sequence is 17 residues long. From germline, CDR1 is MDHEN and CDR2 SYDVKM. The V end was cut by 5 bases, the J end by 3 bases, with 20 bases between. CDR3 DNA: TGTGCCAGCAGTCACAACTCTACAGGGTTGGGTGGAAACACCATATATTTT. It translates to CASSHNSTGLGGNTIYF. The whole variable domain, remainder taken from reference TRBV28 and TRBJ1-3, is DVKVTQSSRYLVKRTGEKVFLECVQDMDHENMFWYRQDPGLGLRLIYFSYDVKMKEKGDIPEGYSVSREKKERFSLILESASTNQTSMYLCASSHNSTGLGGNTIYFGEGSWLTVV.

To note about this clone: Other DNA sequences in the sample encode the same CDR3. The V call is TRBV5-1, the J call TRBJ2-2; TRBD2 might be the D (6 bases). Deletions cut 1 base from V and 3 bases from J, with 7 bases between. The CDR3 totals 14 residues. Germline values: CDR1 SGHRS, CDR2 YFSETQ. As DNA, the CDR3 is TGCGCCAGCAGCTTGTCGGGAGACACCGGGGAGCTGTTTTTT. Its translation is CASSLSGDTGELFF.

The V and J genes are TRBV6-5 and TRBJ1-2, with D unclear. In germline, CDR1 is MNHEY, CDR2 SVGAGI. Between the trimmed V and J ends, which lost 6 bases and 3 bases, there was a span of 5 bases. The CDR3 runs 11 residues. Here the CDR3 DNA reads TGTGCCAGCAGCCCCGACTATGGCTACACCTTC. It yields the protein CASSPDYGYTF.

The rearrangement uses TRBV5-6 and TRBJ2-3, with D possibly TRBD1 on 5 matching bases. Trimming took 0 bases from V and 2 from J, leaving 16 bases between them. The CDR3 spans 17 residues. Per the germline V gene, CDR1 is SGHDT and CDR2 is YYEEEE. The CDR3, as DNA: TGTGCCAGCAGCTTGGACAGGCGGATGCCTTACACAGATACGCAGTATTTT. Protein sequence: CASSLDRRMPYTDTQYF.

The chain is built from TRBV27 and TRBJ2-1; no clear D gene. The V and J ends lost 4 bases and 4 bases respectively, with 11 bases between them. There are 14 residues in the CDR3. From germline, CDR1 is MNHEY and CDR2 SMNVEV (reference sequence). CDR3 sequence: CASSWPPPYNEQFF. The CDR3 DNA reads as TGTGCCAGCAGTTGGCCCCCTCCTTACAATGAGCAGTTCTTC.

The chain recombines TRBV15 with TRBJ1-1; TRBD1 matches 7 bases. This CDR3 comprises 14 residues. The V segment lost 5 bases and the J segment 7 bases; nucleotides outside the gene matches: 10. In germline, CDR1 is LNHNV, CDR2 YYDKDF (reference sequence). In DNA, the CDR3 is TGTGCCACCAGCGTCCGGGACAGCTCTAATGAAGCTTTCTTT. Protein: CATSVRDSSNEAFF.

The chain recombines TRBV5-1 with TRBJ1-2; possibly TRBD1 for D (5 bases). The CDR3 is made up of 13 amino acids. V was cut by 0 bases and J by 8 bases, with 11 bases left in between. Germline CDR1 SGHRS, CDR2 YFSETQ. The CDR3 DNA reads as TGCGCCAGCAGCTTGGCTACAGGACCGGGCTACACCTTC. Protein sequence: CASSLATGPGYTF.

The V and J genes are TRBV7-6 and TRBJ2-7, with 11 bases lining up with TRBD1. Germline CDR1 is SGHVS and CDR2 is FNYEAQ. The V and J ends lost 5 bases and 3 bases, in that order; junction bases with no gene match: 3. The CDR3 length is 14 residues. The CDR3 region is CASSRGTGGYEQYF. Written as DNA, the CDR3 is TGTGCCAGCAGCCGGGGGACAGGGGGCTACGAGCAGTACTTC.

The J gene is TRBJ2-1, the V gene TRBV5-1, with TRBD1 identical over 9 bases. This CDR3 comprises 17 residues. Losses at the gene ends were 2 bases for V and 10 bases for J; bases not matched to a gene: 16. The germline CDR1 and CDR2 sequences are SGHRS and YFSETQ. The CDR3 bases are TGCGCCAGCAGCTTCGGTGGAGGGCTAGCGGACAGGGGAGAGCAGTTCTTC. Its protein is CASSFGGGLADRGEQFF.

This clone was seen a few times. The genes are TRBV28 and TRBJ1-5, with 8 bases lining up with TRBD1. V was pared by 0 bases and J by 4 bases, with 5 bases of the junction left unmatched. Germline CDR1 and CDR2: MDHEN and SYDVKM. The CDR3 runs to 16 residues. The CDR3 loop reads CASSLWQGAGNQPQHF. In DNA form, the CDR3 reads TGTGCCAGCAGTTTATGGCAGGGGGCGGGGAATCAGCCCCAGCATTTT.

V is TRBV18 and J is TRBJ2-1, with 11 bases fitting TRBD2. Germline CDR1 reads KGHSH; CDR2 reads LQKENI. The CDR3 contains 15 residues. Trimming cost V 3 bases and J 7 bases; bases outside gene matches: 5. The CDR3 region is CASSPTSGARNEQFF. Written as DNA, the CDR3 is TGTGCCAGCTCACCGACTAGCGGGGCCCGGAATGAGCAGTTCTTC.

The chain has TRBV6-2 or TRBV6-3 and TRBJ1-5; 9 bases line up with TRBD1. Germline CDR1 reads MNHEY; CDR2 reads SVGEGT. Losses at the gene ends were 2 bases for V and 2 bases for J; bases not matched to a gene: 13. The CDR3 sequence is 19 residues long. CDR3 sequence (DNA): TGTGCCAGCAGTTACATAATGGGACAGGGCCTAATCGGCAATCAGCCCCAGCATTTT. Translation gives CASSYIMGQGLIGNQPQHF.

The chain is built from TRBV10-3 and TRBJ1-1, with D possibly being TRBD1 (6 bases). V lost 3 bases to trimming and J lost 6 bases, with 11 bases between them. The germline V gene has CDR1 ENHRY and CDR2 SYGVKD. CDR3 length: 13 amino acids. CDR3 in amino acids: CAISDQGNAEAFF. CDR3 DNA: TGTGCCATCAGTGACCAGGGGAATGCTGAAGCTTTCTTT.

The rearrangement uses TRBV28 and TRBJ2-7, with D perhaps matching TRBD1 (6 bases). The CDR3 is 12 residues long. Germline V CDR1 and CDR2: MDHEN, SYDVKM. Deletions cut 6 bases from V and 4 bases from J, with 10 bases between. CDR3 in DNA: TGTGCCAGCAGCCGCACAGGGTACGAGCAGTACTTC. Protein sequence: CASSRTGYEQYF. The complete variable domain, with remaining parts taken from reference TRBV28 and TRBJ2-7, reads DVKVTQSSRYLVKRTGEKVFLECVQDMDHENMFWYRQDPGLGLRLIYFSYDVKMKEKGDIPEGYSVSREKKERFSLILESASTNQTSMYLCASSRTGYEQYFGPGTRLTVT.

J is TRBJ2-1 and V is TRBV3-1 (or the pseudogene TRBV3-2); 8 nucleotides line up with TRBD1. Germline V gene lookup returns CDR1 LGHDT and CDR2 YNNKEL (reference sequence). The V gene end was trimmed by 3 bases and the J gene end by 4 bases; junction bases not matched to a gene: 5. The CDR3 consists of 15 residues. This CDR3 reads CASSQGTGGYNEQFF. The CDR3 DNA reads as TGTGCCAGCAGCCAGGGGACAGGAGGATACAATGAGCAGTTCTTC.

As regards this clone: Other DNA sequences of this sample code for an identical CDR3. The rearrangement uses TRBV5-1 and TRBJ1-6, with TRBD1 matching over 7 bases. Germline V gene data show CDR1 as SGHRS and CDR2 as YFSETQ. Trimming at V came to 0 bases and at J to 6 bases, leaving 0 bases not matched to a gene. The CDR3 spans 14 residues. In nucleotides, the CDR3 is TGCGCCAGCAGCTTGGACAGGGGTAATTCACCCCTCCACTTT. It yields the protein CASSLDRGNSPLHF.

The chain links TRBV28 to TRBJ1-3; tentatively, D is TRBD1 (5 bases). This CDR3 spans 16 amino acids. CDR1 is MDHEN, CDR2 SYDVKM, per germline. Trimming shortened V by 0 bases and J by 4 bases, and 13 bases separated the two germline ends. The CDR3 nucleotides are TGTGCCAGCAGTTTATGGTCGGAGGGGCTAGGAAACACCATATATTTT. This gives the protein CASSLWSEGLGNTIYF.

This clone has just a few counts. The chain has TRBV28 and TRBJ2-7; 10 nucleotides agree with TRBD2. From germline, CDR1 is MDHEN and CDR2 SYDVKM. The V segment lost 4 bases and the J segment 3 bases; nucleotides outside the gene matches: 6. The length of the CDR3 is 15 residues. CDR3 residues: CASSSSSGGHYEQYF. The CDR3 DNA is TGTGCCAGCAGTTCGTCTAGCGGGGGTCACTACGAGCAGTACTTC.

The V gene is TRBV5-5, the J gene TRBJ1-2; D might be TRBD1 (5 bases). CDR3 length equals 14 residues. Germline V gene sequence: CDR1 SGHKS, CDR2 YYEKEE (reference sequence). V was clipped by 5 bases and J by 8 bases, with 19 bases between them. Here the CDR3 DNA reads TGTGCCAGCAGTATATCCCAGGGTTTGGGGGGCTACACCTTC. The encoded protein is CASSISQGLGGYTF.

The V gene is TRBV19, the J gene TRBJ2-1; 7 positions match TRBD2. Germline assignment: CDR1 LNHDA and CDR2 SQIVND (reference sequence). The junction had 8 bases not matched to a gene; V was cut back by 5 bases and J by 7 bases. The CDR3 totals 14 residues. The CDR3 protein is CASSPRGGVNEQFF. The CDR3 region has the DNA TGTGCCAGTAGTCCCCGGGGAGGGGTGAATGAGCAGTTCTTC.

The chain is built from TRBV4-3 and TRBJ1-4; no firm D call. The CDR3 loop spans 15 amino acids. CDR1 is LGHNA, CDR2 YSLEER, per germline. V was trimmed by 0 bases and J by 4 bases, leaving 9 bases between them. CDR3 DNA sequence: TGCGCCAGCAGCCAAGACCCAGGTTATAATGAAAAACTGTTTTTT. Its translation: CASSQDPGYNEKLFF.

This chain connects TRBV12-5 to TRBJ2-1, with TRBD1 matching over 7 bases. With V trimmed by 6 bases and J by 0 bases, 5 bases remained unmatched. The germline V gene encodes CDR1 LGHNT and CDR2 FRNRAP. The CDR3 contains 15 residues. CDR3 region: CASGPDRVSYNEQFF. The CDR3 bases are TGTGCTAGTGGGCCCGACAGGGTCTCCTACAATGAGCAGTTCTTC.

V gene TRBV27 combines with J gene TRBJ2-3, with D possibly matching TRBD1 (10 bases). Germline CDR1 MNHEY, CDR2 SMNVEV (reference sequence). V lost 8 bases and J 5 bases, leaving 35 bases between the germline ends. The CDR3 contains 20 residues. DNA of the CDR3: TGTGCCAGCCAGAGACAGGGGGCGCGACTAGCGGTTAACAGGGGAGATACGCAGTATTTT. Encoded protein: CASQRQGARLAVNRGDTQYF.

This chain uses TRBV28 with TRBJ1-5; D perhaps matches TRBD1 (6 bases). Germline-derived CDR1 and CDR2 are MDHEN and SYDVKM. Trimming removed 6 bases at V and 7 bases at J, with 16 bases between. There are 14 residues in the CDR3. The CDR3, as DNA: TGTGCCAGCAGCCGGGGGGCGGGGGCACAGCCCCAGCATTTT. Residues: CASSRGAGAQPQHF.

The chain links TRBV6-1 to TRBJ1-3; no reliable D call. The CDR3 runs to 15 residues. V was pared by 1 base and J by 0 bases, with 7 bases between. Looked up from germline, CDR1 is MNHNS and CDR2 is SASEGT. In nucleotides, the CDR3 is TGTGCCAGCAGTGAAGGATCCAGCTCTGGAAACACCATATATTTT. Protein product: CASSEGSSSGNTIYF.

The chain employs TRBV5-1 and TRBJ1-4, with D hard to call. This CDR3 region has 16 residues. CDR1 is SGHRS and CDR2 is YFSETQ in the germline V gene. V dropped 0 bases and J dropped 7 bases, with 16 bases sitting between them. The CDR3 DNA reads as TGCGCCAGCAGCTTGGGTTTGACAATTTATAGTGAAAAACTGTTTTTT. Encoded protein: CASSLGLTIYSEKLFF.